This T cell receptor (beta chain) was recovered during a study of blood T cell repertoires in COVID-19 (TCRdb year 2020). Notes on the research overall: Samples covering the acute and convalescent phases of COVID-19 were provided by collaborators in the United States, Italy and Spain. The dataset comprised deeply sampled blood TCRbeta repertoires from subjects exposed to, actively infected with, or recovered from COVID-19. The material from the prospective study consisted of cDNA or gDNA derived from T cells, B-cell-depleted T cells, or PBMCs. HLA class I and class II types, where available, came from metadata supplied by the sample provider rather than from assay-based typing. The samples were drawn from the first 160 participants of the ongoing ImmuneRACE study and from 950 to 1,500 subjects provided by 6 global collaborators. Sample metadata almost always included a de-identified subject ID, COVID-19 status, age in years and sex. The repertoires were made available in a free public database intended to serve as a resource for research on the immune response to SARS-CoV-2. General study outcomes and caveats: The quantity of clinical and demographic metadata differed by source and by participant and was supplied without curation.

TCRbeta CDR3 regions were amplified from genomic DNA by means of the immunoSEQ Assay, a bias-controlled multiplex PCR. On the authors' methods: Nucleated cell counts per sample were estimated from amplification of reference gene primers within the assay. Sequence reads were collapsed and filtered to measure the absolute abundance of every unique TCRbeta CDR3 rearrangement. For each sample, productive Simpson clonality was calculated as the square root of Simpson's diversity index over productive rearrangements. Here the immuneACCESS table is served through TCRdb, limited to in-frame sequences with V and J called. Missing clones are a known gap in these copies; in checked studies unresolved V genes cover under half, and the rest lacks a known reason. The V and J calls and clone size come from that table; D and trimming were worked out from the DNA. This sample holds 200,000 to 300,000 clones; about 90% were observed only once. Of the sample, 3.5% to 4.5% is held by the ten largest clones.

In regard to this clone: Which antigen it targets is not known. Per-base qualities were not stored, and no clone one base away is much larger.

The collaborating institutions used their own protocols to collect whole blood in K2EDTA tubes. For TCRbeta analysis, collaborators shipped samples in one of three forms: frozen whole blood, isolated PBMCs, or DNA extracted from either of those sample types. As encoded in the germline V gene, CDR1 is SNHLY while CDR2 is FYNNEI. The CDR3 goes from the cysteine to the phenylalanine over 15 residues. Of all the DNA, just the CDR3 is kept, 45 bases in frame from base 1. Trimming leaves V shorter by 5 bases and J shorter by 6 bases, with the junction holding 9 bases beyond the gene matches. Input material: peripheral blood. The V and J genes are TRBV2 and TRBJ1-2, with 10 bases matching TRBD1. The source of this sequence is a woman in her thirties or forties with acute or convalescent COVID-19. The DNA reads as follows: TGTGCCAGCAGTTCCACGGGGACAGGGGCTGATGGCTACACCTTC. It translates to CASSSTGTGADGYTF. Outside the CDR3, residues come from the reference TRBV2 and TRBJ1-2 proteins, so the full variable domain is: EPEVTQTPSHQVTQMGQEVILRCVPISNHLYFYWYRQILGQKVEFLVSFYNNEISEKSEIFDDQFSVERPDGSNFTLKIRSTKLEDSAMYFCASSSTGTGADGYTFGSGTRLTVV.